The 29 T cell receptor beta chains presented below share a single source sample, sequenced in a study of T cell responses to AZD1222 COVID-19 vaccine. Some clones are missing from TCRdb's copy, which holds only in-frame ones; the method was immunoSEQ multiplex PCR. The sample contains approximately 120,000 clones, roughly 88% of which appear only once. Sample: peripheral blood, taken 28 days after the second AZD1222 dose. The receptors derive from an adult who received the AZD1222 COVID-19 vaccine.

The chain employs TRBV6-5 and TRBJ1-1; D not resolved. Germline CDR1 is MNHEY and CDR2 is SVGAGI. The V end was cut by 6 bases, the J end by 7 bases, with 9 bases between. This CDR3 comprises 11 residues. The chain's CDR3 is CASRTSLEAFF. CDR3 nucleotide sequence: TGTGCCAGCAGGACCTCCCTTGAAGCTTTCTTT.

This clone was observed a single time. This chain links TRBV14 with TRBJ1-1; D not resolved. This CDR3 spans 13 amino acids. Germline values: CDR1 SGHDN, CDR2 FVKESK. Between the trimmed V and J ends, which lost 3 bases and 1 base, there was a span of 6 bases. The CDR3 sequence: CASSHGKNTEAFF. CDR3 nucleotides: TGTGCCAGCAGCCATGGGAAGAACACTGAAGCTTTCTTT. Looking up the rest from reference TRBV14 and TRBJ1-1 gives the full variable domain: EAGVTQFPSHSVIEKGQTVTLRCDPISGHDNLYWYRRVMGKEIKFLLHFVKESKQDESGMPNNRFLAERTGGTYSTLKVQPAELEDSGVYFCASSHGKNTEAFFGQGTRLTVV.

The chain links TRBV5-6 to TRBJ1-5; no firm D call. Germline V gives CDR1 SGHDT, CDR2 YYEEEE. Trimming stripped 1 base from V and 8 bases from J, with 19 bases between. The CDR3 contains 16 residues. DNA of the CDR3: TGTGCCAGCAGCTTGTTTAGGGCGGGGAGTAGGGAGCCCCAGCATTTT. Amino acids: CASSLFRAGSREPQHF.

This clone was detected only a few times. The V call is TRBV11-2, the J call TRBJ2-7, with no clear D. This CDR3 has 13 amino acids. Germline V lookup: CDR1 SGHAT, CDR2 FQNNGV. The ends were cut back, 5 bases at V and 0 bases at J, with 8 bases in the middle. CDR3 sequence reads: CASSGGPSYEQYF. The DNA of the CDR3 is TGTGCCAGCAGCGGCGGCCCCTCCTACGAGCAGTACTTC.

The rearrangement uses TRBV5-5 and TRBJ2-2; 7 nucleotides agree with TRBD1. Germline CDR1 SGHKS, CDR2 YYEKEE (reference sequence). CDR3 size: 16 residues. With V trimmed by 4 bases and J by 2 bases, 8 bases remained unmatched. The CDR3 loop is CASSPRQGPNTGELFF. CDR3 in DNA: TGTGCCAGCAGCCCACGACAGGGCCCAAACACCGGGGAGCTGTTTTTT.

The rearrangement uses TRBV10-3 and TRBJ2-5; TRBD1 aligns across 10 bases. The germline V gene has CDR1 ENHRY and CDR2 SYGVKD. CDR3 size: 15 residues. J was trimmed by 7 bases and V by 6 bases; bases with no gene match: 11. The CDR3 DNA reads TGTGCCATCAGGAATCCCGGGACAGGGGCCTTGACCCAGTACTTC. This encodes CAIRNPGTGALTQYF.

In its sample, this clone was seen once. The chain couples TRBV7-6 to TRBJ2-1; D might be TRBD2 (6 bases). V lost 2 bases and J 4 bases, leaving 12 bases between the germline ends. The CDR3 has 15 amino acids. CDR1 SGHVS and CDR2 FNYEAQ come from the germline V gene. CDR3 DNA sequence: TGTGCCAGCAGCTTAATGGGGGGAGTGTACAATGAGCAGTTCTTC. Its translation: CASSLMGGVYNEQFF. The full variable domain, its missing parts supplied by reference TRBV7-6 and TRBJ2-1, is GAGVSQSPRYKVTKRGQDVALRCDPISGHVSLYWYRQALGQGPEFLTYFNYEAQQDKSGLPNDRFSAERPEGSISTLTIQRTEQRDSAMYRCASSLMGGVYNEQFFGPGTRLTVL.

The chain is built from TRBV5-6 and TRBJ2-2; the D is unclear. V was trimmed by 0 bases and J by 5 bases, leaving 5 bases between them. Germline lookup yields CDR1 SGHDT and CDR2 YYEEEE. There are 13 residues in the CDR3. DNA of the CDR3: TGTGCCAGCAGCTTGGGGGGAACCGGGGAGCTGTTTTTT. The encoded protein is CASSLGGTGELFF.

This sequence joins TRBV4-1 and TRBJ1-4; D uncertain. Germline CDR1 is MGHRA and CDR2 is YSYEKL. V lost 0 bases and J 2 bases, leaving 16 bases between the germline ends. The CDR3 is 18 residues long. The CDR3 DNA is TGCGCCAGCAGCCAAGAGAGGACGGTGGGAGTCACTAATGAAAAACTGTTTTTT. As protein: CASSQERTVGVTNEKLFF.

This chain uses TRBV3-1 (or the pseudogene TRBV3-2) with TRBJ1-2, with 9 nucleotides matching TRBD1. There are 14 residues in the CDR3. The germline gives CDR1 LGHDT, CDR2 YNNKEL (reference sequence). Trimming removed 2 bases from V and 4 bases from J; junction bases left unmatched: 2. CDR3 bases: TGTGCCAGCAGCCAACGGACAGGGGTCTATGGCTACACCTTC. Translation: CASSQRTGVYGYTF.

The chain has TRBV9 and TRBJ1-1; a possible D gene is TRBD1 (5 bases). CDR3 length: 16 amino acids. Germline CDR1 reads SGDLS; CDR2 reads YYNGEE. V lost 3 bases and J 10 bases, leaving 25 bases between the germline ends. The DNA for the CDR3 is TGTGCCAGCAGCGGAGGACCGCGACAGCCGGGGCAAGCAGCTTTCTTT. This translates into CASSGGPRQPGQAAFF.

The gene calls are TRBV7-9 and TRBJ1-6; 8 bases align to TRBD1. Germline V gives CDR1 SEHNR, CDR2 FQNEAQ (reference sequence). The CDR3 contains 16 residues. The J segment lost 5 bases and the V segment lost 5 bases, leaving 8 bases of the junction unmatched. As DNA, the CDR3 is TGTGCCAGCAGCCCGGCGCAGGGGGCCGATAATTCACCCCTCCACTTT. It encodes CASSPAQGADNSPLHF.

The genes are TRBV6-6 and TRBJ1-2, with D possibly matching TRBD1 (6 bases). The ends were cut back, 6 bases at V and 8 bases at J, with 22 bases in the middle. CDR3 length equals 15 residues. CDR1 is MNHNY and CDR2 is SVGAGI in the germline V gene (reference sequence). The CDR3 coding sequence is TGTGCCAGCAGAGAGGGCAGGGGCGCGGATCGGGGCTACACCTTC. Its protein is CASREGRGADRGYTF.

The chain has TRBV30 and TRBJ1-2, with D unclear. Trimming shortened V by 3 bases and J by 7 bases, and 12 bases separated the two germline ends. The CDR3 runs to 12 residues. CDR1 is GTSNPN and CDR2 is SVGIG in the germline V gene (reference sequence). CDR3 region: CAWSADMGGYTF. CDR3 DNA sequence: TGTGCCTGGAGCGCTGACATGGGTGGCTACACCTTC.

A few counts support this clone. The chain has TRBV2 and TRBJ1-2, with 8 bases identical to TRBD1. Germline V gene sequence: CDR1 SNHLY, CDR2 FYNNEI. The CDR3 covers 15 residues. The V gene end was trimmed by 7 bases and the J gene end by 4 bases; junction bases not matched to a gene: 11. The CDR3 region has the DNA TGTGCCAGCACGGCCACAGGGGGGCTAAGCTATGGCTACACCTTC. It codes for CASTATGGLSYGYTF.

In the case of this clone: Other DNA sequences within the sample encode an identical CDR3. V and J are TRBV9 and TRBJ1-1; D gene uncertain. CDR1 is SGDLS and CDR2 is YYNGEE in the germline V gene. There are 14 residues in the CDR3. Trimming shortened V by 0 bases and J by 1 base, and 7 bases separated the two germline ends. The CDR3: CASSVVSGNTEAFF. CDR3 DNA sequence: TGTGCCAGCAGCGTAGTGTCGGGGAACACTGAAGCTTTCTTT.

This sequence joins TRBV30 and TRBJ2-1, with D tentatively TRBD1 (5 bases). Between the trimmed V and J ends, which lost 5 bases and 3 bases, there was a span of 5 bases. The CDR3 extends over 11 amino acids. Germline V gene sequence: CDR1 GTSNPN, CDR2 SVGIG (reference sequence). CDR3 nucleotides: TGTGCCTGGCAGGGCTACAATGAGCAGTTCTTC. The encoded protein is CAWQGYNEQFF.

J is TRBJ2-1 and V is TRBV9; D is perhaps TRBD1 (5 bases). There are 15 residues in the CDR3. V lost 3 bases to trimming and J lost 1 base, with 11 bases between them. Germline V gives CDR1 SGDLS, CDR2 YYNGEE. CDR3 region: CASSAGILSYNEQFF. In nucleotides, the CDR3 is TGTGCCAGCAGCGCAGGGATTCTATCCTACAATGAGCAGTTCTTC.

The chain joins TRBV18 to TRBJ1-2, with D tentatively TRBD1 (5 bases). The germline V gene has CDR1 KGHSH and CDR2 LQKENI. The germline V and J ends were trimmed by 3 bases and 8 bases, with 19 bases remaining between them. This CDR3 has 15 amino acids. CDR3 amino acids: CASSPESQVGPGYTF. CDR3 DNA: TGTGCCAGCTCACCGGAATCACAGGTGGGGCCGGGCTACACCTTC.

The table lists this clone with a count of one. The rearrangement joins TRBV6-1 to TRBJ1-5; D is unresolved. The ends were cut back, 2 bases at V and 7 bases at J, with 15 bases in the middle. The germline V gene encodes CDR1 MNHNS and CDR2 SASEGT. The CDR3 spans 15 residues. The CDR3 region has the DNA TGTGCCAGCAGTGAATTTCCAGGTTCTGGGCAGCCCCAGCATTTT. Encoded protein: CASSEFPGSGQPQHF.

The rearrangement uses TRBV19 and TRBJ1-6; 10 bases agree with TRBD1. In germline, CDR1 is LNHDA, CDR2 SQIVND (reference sequence). The CDR3 length is 16 residues. Losses at the gene ends were 0 bases for V and 7 bases for J; bases not matched to a gene: 3. The CDR3 nucleotides read TGTGCCAGTAGTATAGAGGACAGGGGGTGGAATTCACCCCTCCACTTT. It yields the protein CASSIEDRGWNSPLHF.

V and J are TRBV20-1 and TRBJ1-2; D remains unclear. The CDR3 sequence is 15 residues long. Deletions cut 6 bases from V and 9 bases from J, with 26 bases between. Germline assignment: CDR1 DFQATT and CDR2 SNEGSKA (reference sequence). CDR3 sequence reads: CSASQNREAHGSYTF. The CDR3 DNA is TGCAGTGCAAGTCAAAATCGGGAAGCTCATGGGAGCTACACCTTC.

V is TRBV4-2 and J is TRBJ1-2, with TRBD1 as a possible D gene (5 bases). With 7 bases removed from V and 3 bases from J, the gap between germline ends came to 15 bases. The CDR3 spans 14 residues. CDR1 and CDR2 (germline): LGHNA, YNFKEQ. DNA for the CDR3: TGTGCCAGCACCAACTCAGGGTTGGACTATGGCTACACCTTC. Translation gives CASTNSGLDYGYTF.

The chain links TRBV19 to TRBJ1-3; D unclear. The germline gives CDR1 LNHDA, CDR2 SQIVND (reference sequence). The CDR3 spans 16 residues. Trimming took 4 bases from V and 2 from J, leaving 15 bases between them. This CDR3 is CASSNPRLGTGNTIYF. The CDR3 DNA is TGTGCCAGTAGTAACCCAAGGTTGGGGACTGGAAACACCATATATTTT.

This chain connects TRBV6-4 to TRBJ2-3, with 12 bases aligning to TRBD2. The CDR3 is made up of 16 amino acids. The V and J ends lost 4 bases and 4 bases, in that order; junction bases with no gene match: 6. Per the germline V gene, CDR1 is MRHNA and CDR2 is SNTAGT. The DNA for the CDR3 is TGTGCCAGCAGTGCCCAACTAGCGGGGGGATCAGATACGCAGTATTTT. Translating it yields CASSAQLAGGSDTQYF.

The chain combines TRBV3-1 (or the pseudogene TRBV3-2) with TRBJ2-2; 9 bases are shared with TRBD2. This CDR3 has 19 amino acids. J gave up 4 bases and V 5 bases, and 17 bases lay outside the gene matches. In germline, CDR1 is LGHDT, CDR2 YNNKEL (reference sequence). CDR3 coding DNA: TGTGCCAGCAGCTACGTACTACCAAGGCGGGGGGGCCGCACCGGGGAGCTGTTTTTT. Translated, it gives CASSYVLPRRGGRTGELFF.

This clone was observed once. The chain recombines TRBV10-3 with TRBJ2-1, with D perhaps matching TRBD2 (5 bases). Germline CDR1 and CDR2: ENHRY and SYGVKD. The CDR3 is 15 residues long. The V and J ends lost 1 base and 0 bases respectively, with 7 bases between them. CDR3 loop: CAISELGSSYNEQFF. The CDR3 DNA follows: TGTGCCATCAGTGAGTTGGGGAGCTCCTACAATGAGCAGTTCTTC.

J is TRBJ1-2 and V is TRBV11-2, with D possibly matching TRBD1 (5 bases). Germline V CDR1 and CDR2: SGHAT, FQNNGV. Deletions cut 5 bases from V and 3 bases from J, with 7 bases between. The CDR3 totals 12 residues. For the CDR3, the DNA is TGTGCCAGCAGCCCACAGGACTATGGCTACACCTTC. This sequence encodes CASSPQDYGYTF.

The chain joins TRBV18 to TRBJ2-2; possibly TRBD1 or TRBD2 for D (6 bases each). V was shortened by 7 bases and J by 6 bases, with 15 bases between the two germline ends. Germline V gives CDR1 KGHSH, CDR2 LQKENI. CDR3 length: 14 residues. The CDR3 loop is CASFKQGGAGELFF. In DNA, the CDR3 is TGTGCCAGCTTCAAACAGGGAGGTGCCGGGGAGCTGTTTTTT.